This entry describes one T cell receptor beta chain. Its target is not known. Trimming cost V 6 bases and J 5 bases, with 14 bases left between them. CDR3 length: 14 amino acids. CDR1 and CDR2 from the germline V gene are SGHRS and YFSETQ. Described time point: blood 2 weeks post-SBRT. This sample's treatment: 15 Gy SBRT to primary tumor, nephrectomy 4 weeks later. Serial blood draws occurred at baseline and 2 and 4 weeks post-SBRT. The record originates from a study of radiation and T cells in renal cell carcinoma. The study's findings and limits: Top tumor clonotypes rose in blood 2 weeks post-radiation, then contracted.

Generated by immunoSEQ multiplex PCR, the TCRdb table keeps only in-frame clones and is missing some. Found here are some 120,000 clones, roughly 77% of them singletons; the top ten hold approximately 1.9%. The sequencing here drew on blood, taken from a patient whose treatment included radiotherapy and nephrectomy. This TCR was recovered from a woman aged 60-70 years with renal cell carcinoma. The rearrangement links TRBV5-1 to TRBJ1-4; a weak D match, TRBD1 (5 bases). As DNA, the CDR3 is TGCGCCAGCACACCCGGGGGGGGAAATGAAAAACTGTTTTTT. It codes for CASTPGGGNEKLFF.